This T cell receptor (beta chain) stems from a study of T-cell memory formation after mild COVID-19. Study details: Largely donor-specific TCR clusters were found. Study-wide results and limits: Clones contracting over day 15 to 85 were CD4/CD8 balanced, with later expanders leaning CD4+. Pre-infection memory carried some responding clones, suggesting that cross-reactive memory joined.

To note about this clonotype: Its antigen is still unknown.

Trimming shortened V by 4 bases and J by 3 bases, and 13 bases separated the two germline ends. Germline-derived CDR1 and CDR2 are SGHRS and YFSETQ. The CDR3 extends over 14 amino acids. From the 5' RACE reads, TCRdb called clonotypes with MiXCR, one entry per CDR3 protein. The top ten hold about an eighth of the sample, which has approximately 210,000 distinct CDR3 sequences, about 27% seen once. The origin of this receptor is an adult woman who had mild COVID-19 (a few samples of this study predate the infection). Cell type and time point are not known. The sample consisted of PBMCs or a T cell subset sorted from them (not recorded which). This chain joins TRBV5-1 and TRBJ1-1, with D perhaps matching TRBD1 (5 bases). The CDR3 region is CASSLGGFHTEAFF. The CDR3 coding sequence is TGCGCCAGCAGCCTGGGGGGTTTCCACACTGAAGCTTTCTTT.